This T cell receptor beta chain was sequenced for a study of regulatory T cells in long-lasting Graves disease. This clonotype was seen repeatedly, ten times or more. Regarding time point: newly diagnosed GD, antithyroid drugs for less than 3 months. Construction of the TCR library relied on RNA isolated from PBMCs. The V end was cut by 3 bases, the J end by 7 bases, with 24 bases between. The CDR3 is 18 residues long. Germline-derived CDR1 and CDR2 are SNHLY and FYNNEI. Researchers made TCR beta libraries by using iRepertoire HTBI primers and running Arm-PCR on CDR3 regions. TCRdb redid the calling of the multiplex PCR reads with MiXCR, one entry per CDR3 protein. Here the sample spans about 420,000 distinct CDR3 sequences, 16% being singletons. These sequences were also reported in another study, on T cells in Graves' hyperthyroidism and ophthalmopathy. That investigation notes: Stable hyperthyroidism and ophthalmopathy were separated using 13 V-J signatures.

The rearrangement uses TRBV2 and TRBJ2-2; D might be TRBD1 or TRBD2, each matching 6 bases. This sequence was found in a woman aged 18 to 35 with Graves disease. The starting material was peripheral blood mononuclear cells (PBMCs), obtained at new diagnosis, from a patient treated with antithyroid drugs. CDR3 residues: CASSDSARDTWGGGELFF. DNA for the CDR3: TGTGCCAGCAGTGACTCAGCCCGGGACACGTGGGGAGGCGGGGAGCTGTTTTTT.